Listed below are T cell receptor beta chains from one sample, sequenced in a study of blood T cell repertoires in COVID-19. The data were produced by immunoSEQ multiplex PCR, yet TCRdb's version contains in-frame clones alone and is incomplete. The sample lists 150,000 to 200,000 clones; 75% to 85% were seen once. Sequencing was performed on PBMCs or T cells enriched from blood (not recorded which). The origin of the receptors is a woman aged 50 to 60 with acute COVID-19. CDR3s include the opening cysteine and the closing phenylalanine or tryptophan. A D gene is named only where the DNA matches it firmly. The size of a clone is reported for some rows only, either as once, few or many, or as a class for expanded clones.

>TRBJ1-1|NA|TRBV30|NA
TGTGCCTGGAGTTTAGGTGACAGGACGAACACTGAAGCTTTCTTT
CAWSLGDRTNTEAFF
>TRBJ1-1|NA|TRBV7-3|NA
TGTGCCAGCAGCTCAAACCCGGACAGGAACACTGAAGCTTTCTTT
CASSSNPDRNTEAFF
>TRBJ1-2|TRBD1|TRBV28|NA
TGTGCCAGCAGTACAGGGACAGGGAACTATGGCTACACCTTC
CASSTGTGNYGYTF
>TRBJ1-2|NA|TRBV5-1|NA
TGCGCCAGCAGCCCTCCCGGCGCCAGGACCTTC
CASSPPGARTF
>TRBJ2-1|TRBD1|TRBV6-5|NA
TGTGCCACCTTGGTAGACAGGGGATACAATGAGCAGTTCTTC
CATLVDRGYNEQFF
>TRBJ1-5|TRBD1|TRBV28|NA
TGTGCCAGCAGGCCCGACAGGGGAACCGGAGGGAATCAGCCCCAGCATTTT
CASRPDRGTGGNQPQHF
>TRBJ1-1|NA|TRBV5-1|NA
TGCGCCAGCAGCTTAGATCAGGGCAAGTACACTGAAGCTTTCTTT
CASSLDQGKYTEAFF
>TRBJ1-5|NA|TRBV30|NA
TGTGCCTGGGAGAAGGGAGCCAATCAGCCCCAGCATTTT
CAWEKGANQPQHF
>TRBJ2-4|TRBD2|TRBV19|NA
TGTGCCAGTAGTATAAGGAGTGGCGGGGGGGACCTAGCCAAAAACATTCAGTACTTC
CASSIRSGGGDLAKNIQYF
>TRBJ2-2|TRBD1|TRBV5-5|few
TGTGCCAGCAGCACCCGGACAGGGAACGGGGCCGGGGAGCTGTTTTTT
CASSTRTGNGAGELFF
>TRBJ1-6|NA|TRBV9|few
TGTGCCAGCAACAGGGATAATTCACCCCTCCACTTT
CASNRDNSPLHF
>TRBJ1-3|NA|TRBV7-2|once
TGTGCCAGCAGCGTTTATCGGGGGAACACCATATATTTT
CASSVYRGNTIYF
>TRBJ1-5|NA|TRBV18|NA
TGTGCCAGCTCACCTATTGCGGCCGATCAGCCCCAGCATTTT
CASSPIAADQPQHF
>TRBJ2-1|NA|TRBV6-1|NA
TGTGCCAGCAGTGAAGAAGGCAGGGCCTCTGAGCAGTTCTTC
CASSEEGRASEQFF
>TRBJ1-2|NA|TRBV24-1|NA
TGTGCCACCAGTGATCGGACATCCAACTATGGCTACACCTTC
CATSDRTSNYGYTF
>TRBJ2-5|NA|TRBV2|few
TGTGCCAGCACCGGACAGCCTCAAGAGACCCAGTACTTC
CASTGQPQETQYF
>TRBJ1-5|NA|TRBV19|NA
TGTGCCAGTAGTATCCGGGATCAGCCCCAGCATTTT
CASSIRDQPQHF
>TRBJ1-6|NA|TRBV5-1|NA
TGCGCCAGCAGCCCCTCGTTCTCCGGGGACTCCTATAATTCACCCCTCCACTTT
CASSPSFSGDSYNSPLHF
>TRBJ1-4|NA|TRBV2|many
TGTGCCATCGTCGCCCAGGGATTGAGGGAAAAACTGTTTTTT
CAIVAQGLREKLFF
>TRBJ1-2|NA|TRBV14|once
TGTGCCAGCAGCCAATTCGGGGAGTCGGATGGCTACACCTTC
CASSQFGESDGYTF
>TRBJ2-3|TRBD2|TRBV3-1/TRBV3-2|NA
TGTGCCAGCAGTAGTAGCGGGAGGACAGATACGCAGTATTTT
CASSSSGRTDTQYF
>TRBJ1-4|TRBD1|TRBV7-2|few
TGTGCCAGCAGCCACAGGGGACCTAATGAAAAACTGTTTTTT
CASSHRGPNEKLFF
>TRBJ1-6|NA|TRBV28|NA
TGTGCCAGCAGTTCTCTTGAAGGGGCGTTCGATTCACCCCTCCACTTT
CASSSLEGAFDSPLHF
>TRBJ2-1|TRBD1|TRBV7-2|few
TGTGCCAGCAGGGAGGGACAGGGGGTACCAATGATGTACAATGAGCAGTTCTTC
CASREGQGVPMMYNEQFF
>TRBJ1-5|TRBD1|TRBV6-2/TRBV6-3|once
TGTGCCAGCAGTTTGAGGACAGGCAGTGGGTCGAAGGATCAGCCCCAGCATTTT
CASSLRTGSGSKDQPQHF
>TRBJ1-2|NA|TRBV9|NA
TGTGCCAGCAGCGTAGACGGTTGGGGCGAATATGGCTACACCTTC
CASSVDGWGEYGYTF
>TRBJ2-1|NA|TRBV6-4|NA
TGTGCCAGCAGCGACACTCGAGGACGGGGCAATGAGCAGTTCTTC
CASSDTRGRGNEQFF
>TRBJ2-5|TRBD2|TRBV3-1/TRBV3-2|once
TGTGCCAGCAGCCCTAGCGGAAGAGACACGTACTTC
CASSPSGRDTYF
>TRBJ1-1|NA|TRBV10-1|once
TGCGCCAGCAGTGAAATCGGAGAGAGAGCTTTCTTT
CASSEIGERAFF
>TRBJ1-5|TRBD1|TRBV28|NA
TGTGCCAGCACCAGAGAAAGGGGGCGCCCGGATAGCAATCAGCCCCAGCATTTT
CASTRERGRPDSNQPQHF
>TRBJ1-3|TRBD1|TRBV5-1|NA
TGCGCCAGCAGCGTCCGGCCCGGGACAGACTCTGGAAACACCATATATTTT
CASSVRPGTDSGNTIYF
>TRBJ1-1|NA|TRBV19|NA
TGTGCCAGCATCAATCGGGACTGGGGGACTGAAGCTTTCTTT
CASINRDWGTEAFF
>TRBJ1-6|NA|TRBV6-5|NA
TGTGCCAGCCTAGTCGACAGGTCTAATTCACCCCTCCACTTT
CASLVDRSNSPLHF
>TRBJ2-3|NA|TRBV3-1/TRBV3-2|few
TGTGCCAGCAGCCTTAGGCCAGGGTCGGGCACAGATACGCAGTATTTT
CASSLRPGSGTDTQYF
>TRBJ1-3|NA|TRBV4-3|NA
TGCGCCAGCAGCCAAGATTTACGGGGCACCATATATTTT
CASSQDLRGTIYF
>TRBJ1-4|NA|TRBV30|NA
TGTGCCTGGCCCCTAAGAGGACTGAGTGATGAAAAACTGTTTTTT
CAWPLRGLSDEKLFF